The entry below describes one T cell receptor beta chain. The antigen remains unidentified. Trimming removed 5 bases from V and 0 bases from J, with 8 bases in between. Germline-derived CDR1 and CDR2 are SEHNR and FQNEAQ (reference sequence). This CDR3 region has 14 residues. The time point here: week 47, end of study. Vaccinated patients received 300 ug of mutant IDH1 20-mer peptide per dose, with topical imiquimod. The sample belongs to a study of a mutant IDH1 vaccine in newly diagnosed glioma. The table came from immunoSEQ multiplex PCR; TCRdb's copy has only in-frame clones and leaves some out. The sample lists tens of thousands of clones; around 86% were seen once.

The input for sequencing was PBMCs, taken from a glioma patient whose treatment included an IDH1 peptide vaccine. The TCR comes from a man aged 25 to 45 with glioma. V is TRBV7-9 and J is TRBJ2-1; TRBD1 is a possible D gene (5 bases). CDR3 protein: CASSRQTSYNEQFF. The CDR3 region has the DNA TGTGCCAGCAGCCGACAGACCTCCTACAATGAGCAGTTCTTC.